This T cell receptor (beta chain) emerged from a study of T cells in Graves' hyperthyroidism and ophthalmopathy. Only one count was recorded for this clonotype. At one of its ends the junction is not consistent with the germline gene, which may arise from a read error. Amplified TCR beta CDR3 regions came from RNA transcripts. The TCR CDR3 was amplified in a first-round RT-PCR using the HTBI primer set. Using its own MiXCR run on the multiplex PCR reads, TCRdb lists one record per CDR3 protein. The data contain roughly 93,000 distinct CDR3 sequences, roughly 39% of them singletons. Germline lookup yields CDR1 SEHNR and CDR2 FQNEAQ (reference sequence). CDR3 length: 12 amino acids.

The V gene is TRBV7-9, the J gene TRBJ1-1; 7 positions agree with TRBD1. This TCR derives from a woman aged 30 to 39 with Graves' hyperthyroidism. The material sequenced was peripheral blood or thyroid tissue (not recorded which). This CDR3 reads CASSLQGTEASF. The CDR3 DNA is TGTGCTAGCAGCTTACAGGGGACTGAAGCTTCCTTT.